This T cell receptor beta chain was obtained from a study of blood T cells in healthy people across ages. Study outcomes and limitations: No conclusive comparison of naive versus antigen-experienced cells was possible with unsorted PBMCs.

V gave up 0 bases and J gave up 12 bases; unmatched junction bases: 4. Germline values: CDR1 LNHNV, CDR2 YYDKDF (reference sequence). There are 13 residues in the CDR3. Each sample provided at least 5 micrograms of extracted total RNA. The table lists this clonotype with a count of one. Its antigen is as yet unknown. Using a J-beta primer mix together with a sample-barcoded 5' primer, a second PCR was run for roughly 6 to 11 cycles. The authors tagged each cDNA molecule using a template-switch adaptor with 12 random nucleotides. One entry per CDR3 protein, called by TCRdb with MiXCR from the 5' RACE reads. The repertoire includes roughly 800,000 distinct CDR3 sequences, 58% of them detected once, and roughly 20% sits in the top ten.

The chain employs TRBV15 and TRBJ2-1, with 8 nucleotides matching TRBD2. Sequenced: blood. This sequence originates from a man younger than 40 in good health. The CDR3 region is CATSRELLAGQFF. Written as DNA, the CDR3 is TGTGCCACCAGCAGAGAATTGCTAGCGGGGCAGTTCTTC.